A single sample is the source of the 27 T cell receptor beta chains below, sequenced in a study of blood T cell repertoires in COVID-19. TCRdb's copy holds only in-frame clones and misses some; the assay was immunoSEQ multiplex PCR. The sample lists about 250,000 clones, 80% to 85% occurring once. Sequenced material: peripheral blood. All receptors come from a man over 45 with active or convalescent COVID-19.

The rearrangement uses TRBV19 and TRBJ2-1, with TRBD2 matching over 11 bases. The CDR3 is 16 residues long. Germline V gene lookup returns CDR1 LNHDA and CDR2 SQIVND (reference sequence). V gave up 3 bases and J gave up 4 bases; unmatched junction bases: 5. The CDR3 DNA follows: TGTGCCAGTAGTATTTCGGCTAGCGGGGGGTACAATGAGCAGTTCTTC. This sequence encodes CASSISASGGYNEQFF. Full variable domain (rest looked up from reference TRBV19 and TRBJ2-1): DGGITQSPKYLFRKEGQNVTLSCEQNLNHDAMYWYRQDPGQGLRLIYYSQIVNDFQKGDIAEGYSVSREKKESFPLTVTSAQKNPTAFYLCASSISASGGYNEQFFGPGTRLTVL.

The J gene is TRBJ1-5, the V gene TRBV20-1; 7 bases fit TRBD1. The CDR3 length is 10 residues. Germline V lookup: CDR1 DFQATT, CDR2 SNEGSKA (reference sequence). Germline trimming cut 8 bases from V and 8 bases from J; bases unmatched to any gene: 3. Written as DNA, the CDR3 is TGCAGTACTACAGGGGAGCCCCAGCATTTT. This encodes CSTTGEPQHF.

Points on this clone: At one boundary the junction diverges from the germline segment, which might be a read error. This sequence joins TRBV2 and TRBJ2-2, with a weak D call TRBD1 (6 bases). Germline V gives CDR1 SNHLY, CDR2 FYNNEI. This CDR3 has 16 amino acids. The DNA for the CDR3 is TGTGCCAGCAGAGAAGGGGGACATATAAGGACCGGGGAGCTGTTTTTT. Encoded protein: CASREGGHIRTGELFF.

The CDR3 DNA reads TGTGCCAGCACTCCGCTAAACAGAATGAACACTGAAGCTTTCTTT. This codes for CASTPLNRMNTEAFF. The chain links TRBV2 to TRBJ1-1, with unresolved D. Trimming stripped 7 bases from V and 0 bases from J, with 15 bases between. The germline CDR1 and CDR2 sequences are SNHLY and FYNNEI. The CDR3 has 15 amino acids.

The chain has TRBV2 and TRBJ1-2; 7 nucleotides line up with TRBD1. In germline, CDR1 is SNHLY, CDR2 FYNNEI. The length of the CDR3 is 15 residues. V shed 6 bases, J shed 0 bases, and the junction held 7 bases outside the gene matches. The CDR3 protein is CASRGGQVSNYGYTF. Written as DNA, the CDR3 is TGTGCCAGCAGGGGAGGACAGGTCTCTAACTATGGCTACACCTTC.

The chain employs TRBV29-1 and TRBJ1-6; unclear D gene. The germline V and J ends were trimmed by 7 bases and 8 bases, with 9 bases remaining between them. This CDR3 spans 11 amino acids. The V gene's germline CDR1 is SQVTM and CDR2 ANQGSEA. The CDR3 sequence is CSAGYDSPLHF. As DNA, the CDR3 is TGCAGCGCCGGGTACGATTCACCCCTCCACTTT. Supplemented by reference TRBV29-1 and TRBJ1-6, the full variable domain reads SAVISQKPSRDICQRGTSLTIQCQVDSQVTMMFWYRQQPGQSLTLIATANQGSEATYESGFVIDKFPISRPNLTFSTLTVSNMSPEDSSIYLCSAGYDSPLHFGNGTRLTVT.

This chain joins TRBV6-5 and TRBJ1-6, with D perhaps TRBD1 (6 bases). CDR3 length: 14 residues. Trimming removed 10 bases at V and 10 bases at J, with 20 bases between. Germline loops: CDR1 MNHEY, CDR2 SVGAGI. CDR3 region: CAIVSGEFGSPLHF. The CDR3 region has the DNA TGTGCCATCGTATCAGGGGAATTCGGATCACCCCTCCACTTT.

The chain is built from TRBV11-3 and TRBJ2-5; a weak D match, TRBD1 (5 bases). The CDR3 loop spans 13 amino acids. Per germline, CDR1 SGHNT and CDR2 YENEEA. Between the trimmed V and J ends, which lost 5 bases and 5 bases, there was a span of 12 bases. CDR3 bases: TGTGCCAGCAGCATCAGGGTAGGGGAGACCCAGTACTTC. Its protein is CASSIRVGETQYF.

The chain uses TRBV9 and TRBJ2-1; 8 bases are a match to TRBD1. V dropped 4 bases and J dropped 0; count of bases not matched to a gene: 9. Per germline, CDR1 SGDLS and CDR2 YYNGEE. CDR3 length: 17 amino acids. The CDR3 here is CASSPGTGRSSYNEQFF. The CDR3 DNA is TGTGCCAGCAGCCCAGGGACAGGACGAAGCTCCTACAATGAGCAGTTCTTC.

CDR3: CASSPGGAGDTDTQYF. The DNA for the CDR3 is TGTGCCAGCAGCCCCGGGGGGGCCGGGGACACAGATACGCAGTATTTT. The V and J genes are TRBV11-3 and TRBJ2-3, with TRBD2 identical over 8 bases. The CDR3 spans 16 residues. Unmatched junction bases numbered 9, after V lost 5 bases and J lost 2 bases. Germline values: CDR1 SGHNT, CDR2 YENEEA.

The chain carries TRBV3-1 (or the pseudogene TRBV3-2) and TRBJ2-5; 14 bases line up with TRBD2. With 2 bases clipped from V and 4 bases from J, the junction kept 9 bases outside the gene matches. The CDR3 runs 18 residues. Looked up from germline, CDR1 is LGHDT and CDR2 is YNNKEL (reference sequence). DNA of the CDR3: TGTGCCAGCAGCCAAATCCAGACTAGCGGGGGGGCCAGAGAGACCCAGTACTTC. Amino acid sequence: CASSQIQTSGGARETQYF.

The V gene is TRBV28, the J gene TRBJ1-5, with a tentative D call TRBD1 (5 bases). The CDR3 consists of 12 residues. Deletions cut 4 bases from V and 7 bases from J, with 8 bases between. Germline CDR1 and CDR2: MDHEN and SYDVKM. The CDR3, as DNA: TGTGCCAGCAGTTCAGGGTACCAGCCCCAGCATTTT. Translated: CASSSGYQPQHF.

The chain has TRBV6-5 and TRBJ2-1; a possible D gene is TRBD2 (5 bases). The germline V and J ends were trimmed by 0 bases and 7 bases, with 13 bases remaining between them. The CDR3 runs 15 residues. Germline CDR1 is MNHEY and CDR2 is SVGAGI. In DNA form, the CDR3 reads TGTGCCAGCAGTTACTCATCCGGGGTTAGGAATGAGCAGTTCTTC. It encodes CASSYSSGVRNEQFF.

Details on this clone: Other DNA sequences from this sample encode an identical CDR3 as well. The V call is TRBV18, the J call TRBJ1-5; possibly TRBD1 for D (5 bases). In germline, CDR1 is KGHSH, CDR2 LQKENI. Deletions cut 3 bases from V and 2 bases from J, with 8 bases between. The CDR3 runs 14 residues. The CDR3 sequence is CASSPSGGNQPQHF. DNA for the CDR3: TGTGCCAGCTCACCCTCGGGGGGCAATCAGCCCCAGCATTTT.

The chain uses TRBV10-3 and TRBJ1-1; D call uncertain. There are 13 residues in the CDR3. V was trimmed by 3 bases and J by 11 bases, leaving 16 bases between them. The germline gives CDR1 ENHRY, CDR2 SYGVKD. This chain's CDR3 is CAISDLRTFEAFF. In nucleotides, the CDR3 is TGTGCCATCAGTGACCTACGAACTTTCGAGGCTTTCTTT.

V and J are TRBV15 and TRBJ1-2; TRBD1 matches at 9 bases. The CDR3 length is 14 residues. Germline V CDR1 and CDR2: LNHNV, YYDKDF (reference sequence). The junction had 6 bases not matched to a gene; V was cut back by 5 bases and J by 5 bases. The CDR3 loop is CATSPGDREYGYTF. In DNA form, the CDR3 reads TGTGCCACCAGCCCAGGGGACAGGGAGTATGGCTACACCTTC.

The chain combines TRBV27 with TRBJ2-1, with 7 bases aligning to TRBD1. V dropped 3 bases and J dropped 4; count of bases not matched to a gene: 3. This CDR3 is built from 14 residues. The germline gives CDR1 MNHEY, CDR2 SMNVEV (reference sequence). Written as DNA, the CDR3 is TGTGCCAGCAGTTTTGAGGGGGCGTACAATGAGCAGTTCTTC. It specifies CASSFEGAYNEQFF.

J is TRBJ2-3 and V is TRBV5-1, with 7 nucleotides matching TRBD2. Trimming took 2 bases from V and 3 from J; bases not matched to a gene: 6. This CDR3 comprises 15 residues. Germline CDR1 is SGHRS and CDR2 is YFSETQ. CDR3 amino acids: CASSFTSEGTDTQYF. DNA of the CDR3: TGCGCCAGCAGCTTTACTAGCGAGGGGACAGATACGCAGTATTTT.

The chain employs TRBV7-2 and TRBJ1-4; 8 bases are a match to TRBD1. The germline CDR1 and CDR2 sequences are SGHTA and FQGNSA. Germline trimming cut 2 bases from V and 2 bases from J; bases unmatched to any gene: 4. The CDR3 has 16 residues. The DNA for the CDR3 is TGTGCCAGCAGCTTATTCGGACAGGGCACTAATGAAAAACTGTTTTTT. Amino acids: CASSLFGQGTNEKLFF.

The rearrangement links TRBV7-6 to TRBJ1-1; TRBD1 might be the D (5 bases). Germline V lookup: CDR1 SGHVS, CDR2 FNYEAQ. With 5 bases removed from V and 1 base from J, the gap between germline ends came to 14 bases. The CDR3 length is 15 residues. The CDR3 sequence is CASSPQQAKNTEAFF. CDR3 DNA: TGTGCCAGCAGCCCACAACAGGCGAAGAACACTGAAGCTTTCTTT.

The chain combines TRBV21-1 with TRBJ1-5; TRBD1 is the table's D call, not checked against the DNA. TRBV21-1 is termed a pseudogene. The CDR3 has 16 amino acids. DNA for the CDR3: TGTGCCAGCAGCAAGGGACAGGCTTATAGCAATCAGCCCCAGCATTTT. Translation gives CASSKGQAYSNQPQHF.

The V and J genes are TRBV7-8 and TRBJ1-2; D is undetermined. The CDR3 has 16 residues. Trimming cost V 3 bases and J 2 bases, with 16 bases left between them. The germline V gene has CDR1 SGHVS and CDR2 FQNEAQ. The chain's CDR3 is CASSFRSRGENYGYTF. CDR3 nucleotide sequence: TGTGCCAGCAGCTTCCGATCGCGCGGGGAGAACTATGGCTACACCTTC.

Here the CDR3 DNA reads TGTGCCAGCAGTTACTCCTACTACGAGCAGTACTTC. This codes for CASSYSYYEQYF. The J gene is TRBJ2-7, the V gene TRBV6-2 or TRBV6-3; D not certain. The CDR3 is 12 residues long. Trimming took 0 bases from V and 3 from J, leaving 3 bases between them. Germline V CDR1 and CDR2: MNHEY, SVGEGT.

The rearrangement joins TRBV7-2 to TRBJ1-5, with D perhaps matching TRBD1 (5 bases). The CDR3 spans 15 residues. Per the germline V gene, CDR1 is SGHTA and CDR2 is FQGNSA. Deletions cut 5 bases from V and 0 bases from J, with 11 bases between. The CDR3 region is CASSLGGASNQPQHF. CDR3 sequence (DNA): TGTGCCAGCAGCCTCGGAGGGGCTAGCAATCAGCCCCAGCATTTT. The whole variable domain, filled in from reference TRBV7-2 and TRBJ1-5, reads GAGVSQSPSNKVTEKGKDVELRCDPISGHTALYWYRQSLGQGLEFLIYFQGNSAPDKSGLPSDRFSAERTGGSVSTLTIQRTQQEDSAVYLCASSLGGASNQPQHFGDGTRLSIL.

This chain connects TRBV3-1 (or the pseudogene TRBV3-2) to TRBJ2-2; 7 bases fit TRBD1. The germline V gene has CDR1 LGHDT and CDR2 YNNKEL (reference sequence). V was clipped by 0 bases and J by 5 bases; unmatched bases: 21. The CDR3 is 21 residues long. The CDR3 here is CASSQDDGSARGTSWTGELFF. CDR3 DNA sequence: TGTGCCAGCAGCCAAGATGATGGGTCAGCCAGGGGGACCTCTTGGACCGGGGAGCTGTTTTTT.

The chain joins TRBV6-5 to TRBJ1-5; TRBD1 is a possible D gene (6 bases). The V and J ends lost 4 bases and 6 bases respectively, with 13 bases between them. The germline gives CDR1 MNHEY, CDR2 SVGAGI. The CDR3 totals 14 residues. This CDR3 is CASSWGGAGQPQHF. The CDR3 DNA reads TGTGCCAGCAGTTGGGGGGGGGCCGGTCAGCCCCAGCATTTT.

V is TRBV5-1 and J is TRBJ1-2; TRBD1 agrees at 9 bases. This CDR3 has 14 amino acids. CDR1 and CDR2 from the germline V gene are SGHRS and YFSETQ. Unmatched junction bases numbered 2, after V lost 3 bases and J lost 2 bases. CDR3 nucleotide sequence: TGCGCCAGCAGCTCCGGGACAGGGAACTATGGCTACACCTTC. Translating gives CASSSGTGNYGYTF. Together with reference TRBV5-1 and TRBJ1-2, the CDR3 gives the full variable domain: KAGVTQTPRYLIKTRGQQVTLSCSPISGHRSVSWYQQTPGQGLQFLFEYFSETQRNKGNFPGRFSGRQFSNSRSEMNVSTLELGDSALYLCASSSGTGNYGYTFGSGTRLTVV.